Sequencing of this T cell receptor beta chain was carried out in a study of CD8 T cells in Susac syndrome. The CDR3 length is 15 residues. The trim removed 3 bases at V and 8 bases at J, leaving 9 bases unmatched. The RNA input was about 0.5 to 1 ug, and it was reverse transcribed with random hexamers. TCRdb analysed the immunoSEQ multiplex PCR reads with MiXCR anew, one entry per CDR3 protein. The data show around 280,000 distinct CDR3 sequences, with roughly 84% seen just once and about 0.11% held by the top ten. The chain has TRBV12-3 or TRBV12-4 and TRBJ2-1; 8 bases fit TRBD2. The clonotype comes from a human donor with multiple sclerosis. Sample: CD8+ T cells from PBMCs. The CDR3 DNA is TGTGCCAGCAGTTTCGGCACTAGCGGAGGCCATGAGCAGTTCTTC. Translation: CASSFGTSGGHEQFF.